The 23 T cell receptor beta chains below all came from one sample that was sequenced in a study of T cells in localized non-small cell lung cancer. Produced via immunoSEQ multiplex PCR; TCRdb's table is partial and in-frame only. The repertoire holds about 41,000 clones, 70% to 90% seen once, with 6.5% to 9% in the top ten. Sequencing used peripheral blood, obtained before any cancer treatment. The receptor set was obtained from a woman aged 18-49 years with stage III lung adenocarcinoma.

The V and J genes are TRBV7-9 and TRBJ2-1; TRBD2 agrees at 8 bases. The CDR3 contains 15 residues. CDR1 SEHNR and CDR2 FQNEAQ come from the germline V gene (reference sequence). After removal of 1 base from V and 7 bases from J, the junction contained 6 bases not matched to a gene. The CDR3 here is CASSLGGGTSNEQFF. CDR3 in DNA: TGTGCCAGCAGCTTAGGCGGGGGGACAAGTAATGAGCAGTTCTTC. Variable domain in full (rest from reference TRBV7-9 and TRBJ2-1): DTGVSQNPRHKITKRGQNVTFRCDPISEHNRLYWYRQTLGQGPEFLTYFQNEAQLEKSRLLSDRFSAERPKGSFSTLEIQRTEQGDSAMYLCASSLGGGTSNEQFFGPGTRLTVL.

The CDR3 region is CSVEASGWGNNEQFF. The CDR3 DNA reads TGCAGCGTTGAAGCCTCCGGGTGGGGAAACAATGAGCAGTTCTTC. The chain carries TRBV29-1 and TRBJ2-1; D is undetermined. The CDR3 sequence is 15 residues long. CDR1 is SQVTM, CDR2 ANQGSEA, per germline. The V end was cut by 1 base, the J end by 5 bases, with 15 bases between.

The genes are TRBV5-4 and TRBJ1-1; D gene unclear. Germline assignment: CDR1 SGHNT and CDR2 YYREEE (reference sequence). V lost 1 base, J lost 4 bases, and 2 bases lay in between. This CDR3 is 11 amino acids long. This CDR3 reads CASSLTTEAFF. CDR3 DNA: TGTGCCAGCAGCTTGACCACTGAAGCTTTCTTT.

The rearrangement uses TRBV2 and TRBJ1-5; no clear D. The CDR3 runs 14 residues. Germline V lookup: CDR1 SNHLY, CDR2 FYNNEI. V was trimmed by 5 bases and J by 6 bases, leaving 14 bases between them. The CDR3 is CASSQERASQPQHF. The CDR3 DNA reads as TGTGCCAGCAGTCAGGAAAGGGCCAGTCAGCCCCAGCATTTT.

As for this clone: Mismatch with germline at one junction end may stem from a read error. This chain's CDR3 is CASSEAGAGETQYF. In DNA, the CDR3 is TGTGCCAGCAGCGAAGCGGGGGCTGGGGAGACCCAGTACTTC. The rearrangement joins TRBV6-1 to TRBJ2-5; 8 positions agree with TRBD2. CDR1 is MNHNS and CDR2 is SASEGT in the germline V gene. The CDR3 extends over 14 amino acids.

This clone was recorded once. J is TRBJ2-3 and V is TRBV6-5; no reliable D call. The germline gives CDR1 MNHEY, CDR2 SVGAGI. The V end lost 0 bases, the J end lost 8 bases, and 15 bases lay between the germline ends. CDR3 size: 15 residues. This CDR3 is CASSYSRPPTGTQYF. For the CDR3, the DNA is TGTGCCAGCAGTTACTCGAGACCCCCTACGGGTACGCAGTATTTT.

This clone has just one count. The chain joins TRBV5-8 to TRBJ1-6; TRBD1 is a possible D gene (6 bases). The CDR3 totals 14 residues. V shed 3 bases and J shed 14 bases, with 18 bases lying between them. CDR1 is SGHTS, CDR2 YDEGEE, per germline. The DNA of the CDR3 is TGTGCCAGCAGCTCGGGACACGGAAGCGAGTCCCTCCACTTT. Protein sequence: CASSSGHGSESLHF.

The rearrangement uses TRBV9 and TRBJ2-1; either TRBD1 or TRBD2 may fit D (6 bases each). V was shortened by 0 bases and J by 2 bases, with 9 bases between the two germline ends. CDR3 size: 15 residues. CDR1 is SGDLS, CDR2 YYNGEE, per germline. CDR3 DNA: TGTGCCAGCAGCGTAGAGGAGGGGGCCTACAATGAGCAGTTCTTC. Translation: CASSVEEGAYNEQFF.

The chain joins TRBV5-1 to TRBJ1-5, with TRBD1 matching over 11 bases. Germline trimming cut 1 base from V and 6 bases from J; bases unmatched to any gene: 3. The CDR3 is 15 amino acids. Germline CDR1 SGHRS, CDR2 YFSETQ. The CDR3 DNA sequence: TGCGCCAGCAGCTTGAGTGGGACAGGGGGTCAGCCCCAGCATTTT. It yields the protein CASSLSGTGGQPQHF. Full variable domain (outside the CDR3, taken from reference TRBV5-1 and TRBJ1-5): KAGVTQTPRYLIKTRGQQVTLSCSPISGHRSVSWYQQTPGQGLQFLFEYFSETQRNKGNFPGRFSGRQFSNSRSEMNVSTLELGDSALYLCASSLSGTGGQPQHFGDGTRLSIL.

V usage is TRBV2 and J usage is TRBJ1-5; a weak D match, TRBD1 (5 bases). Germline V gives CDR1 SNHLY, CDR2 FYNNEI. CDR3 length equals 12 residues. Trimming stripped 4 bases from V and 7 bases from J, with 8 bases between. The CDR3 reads CASSGGEQPQHF. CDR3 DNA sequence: TGTGCCAGCAGTGGAGGGGAGCAGCCCCAGCATTTT.

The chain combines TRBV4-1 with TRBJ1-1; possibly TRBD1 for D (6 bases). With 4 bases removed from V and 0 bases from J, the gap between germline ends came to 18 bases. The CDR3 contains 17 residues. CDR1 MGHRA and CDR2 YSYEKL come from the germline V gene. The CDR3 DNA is TGCGCCAGCAGCCGCGCAGACCTGGGGGGCATGAACACTGAAGCTTTCTTT. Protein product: CASSRADLGGMNTEAFF.

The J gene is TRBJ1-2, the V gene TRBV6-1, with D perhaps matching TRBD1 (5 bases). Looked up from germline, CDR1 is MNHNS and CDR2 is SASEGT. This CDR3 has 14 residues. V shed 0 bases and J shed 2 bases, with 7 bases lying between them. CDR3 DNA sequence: TGTGCCAGCAGTGAAGCGTGGGGGAACTATGGCTACACCTTC. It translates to CASSEAWGNYGYTF.

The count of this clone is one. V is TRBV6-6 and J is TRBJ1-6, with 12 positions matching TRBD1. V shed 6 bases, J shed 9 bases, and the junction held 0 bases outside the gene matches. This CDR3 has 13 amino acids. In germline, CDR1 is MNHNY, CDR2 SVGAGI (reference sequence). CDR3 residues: CASRGQGASPLHF. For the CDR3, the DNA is TGTGCCAGCAGGGGACAGGGGGCTTCACCCCTCCACTTT.

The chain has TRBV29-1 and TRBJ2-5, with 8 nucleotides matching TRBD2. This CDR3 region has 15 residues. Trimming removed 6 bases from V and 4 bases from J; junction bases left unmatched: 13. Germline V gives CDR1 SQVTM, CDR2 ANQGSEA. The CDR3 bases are TGCAGCGTACGTCGACCGGGGGGGCCGAGAGAGACCCAGTACTTC. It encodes CSVRRPGGPRETQYF.

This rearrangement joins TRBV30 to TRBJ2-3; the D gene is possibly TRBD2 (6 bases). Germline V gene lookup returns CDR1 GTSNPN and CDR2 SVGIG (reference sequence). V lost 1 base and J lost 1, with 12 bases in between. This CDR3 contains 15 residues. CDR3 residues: CAWSAGAGRTDTQYF. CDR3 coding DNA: TGTGCCTGGAGTGCAGGTGCGGGGCGCACAGATACGCAGTATTTT.

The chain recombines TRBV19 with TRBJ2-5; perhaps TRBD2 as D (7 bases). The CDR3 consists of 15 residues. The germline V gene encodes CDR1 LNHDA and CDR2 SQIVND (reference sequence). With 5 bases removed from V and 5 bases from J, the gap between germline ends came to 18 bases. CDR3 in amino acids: CASSARVGGGETQYF. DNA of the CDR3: TGTGCCAGTAGTGCCCGAGTAGGGGGAGGGGAGACCCAGTACTTC.

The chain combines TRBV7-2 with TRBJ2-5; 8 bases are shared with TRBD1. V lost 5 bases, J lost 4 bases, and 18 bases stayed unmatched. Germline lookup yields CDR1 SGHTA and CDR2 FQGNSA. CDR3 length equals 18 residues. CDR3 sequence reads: CASSVRTGLSYSRETQYF. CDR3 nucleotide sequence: TGTGCCAGCAGCGTCCGGACAGGGTTGAGCTACTCACGAGAGACCCAGTACTTC.

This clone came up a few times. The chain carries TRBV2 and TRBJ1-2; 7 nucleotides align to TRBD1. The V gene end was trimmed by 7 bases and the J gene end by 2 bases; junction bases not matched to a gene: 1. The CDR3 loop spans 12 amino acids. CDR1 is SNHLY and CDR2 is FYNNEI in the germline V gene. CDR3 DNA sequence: TGTGCCAGCAAACAGGGGAACTATGGCTACACCTTC. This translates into CASKQGNYGYTF.

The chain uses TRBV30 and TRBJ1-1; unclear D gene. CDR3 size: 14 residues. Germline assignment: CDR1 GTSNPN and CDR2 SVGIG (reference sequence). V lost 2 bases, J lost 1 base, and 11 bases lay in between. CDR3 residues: CAWSRGPKNTEAFF. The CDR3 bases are TGTGCCTGGAGTCGGGGTCCCAAGAACACTGAAGCTTTCTTT.

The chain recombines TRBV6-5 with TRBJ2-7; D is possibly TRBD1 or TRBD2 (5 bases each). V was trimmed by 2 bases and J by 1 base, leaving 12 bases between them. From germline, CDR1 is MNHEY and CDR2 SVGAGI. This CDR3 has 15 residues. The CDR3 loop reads CASSYEGTNSYEQYF. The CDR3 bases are TGTGCCAGCAGTTACGAGGGGACCAATTCCTACGAGCAGTACTTC.

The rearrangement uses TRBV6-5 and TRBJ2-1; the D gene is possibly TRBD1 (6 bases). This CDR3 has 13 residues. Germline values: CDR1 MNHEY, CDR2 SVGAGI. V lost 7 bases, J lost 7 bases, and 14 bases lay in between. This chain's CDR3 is CASTPDRGNEQFF. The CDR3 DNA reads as TGTGCCAGCACCCCGGACAGAGGAAATGAGCAGTTCTTC.

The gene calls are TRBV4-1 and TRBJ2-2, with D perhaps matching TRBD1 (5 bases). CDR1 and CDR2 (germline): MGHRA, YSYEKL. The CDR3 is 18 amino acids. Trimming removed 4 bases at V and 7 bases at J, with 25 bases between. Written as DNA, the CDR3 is TGCGCCAGCAGCCGCCTCGTTCGGCAGGGCGATTTTGGCGGGGAGCTGTTTTTT. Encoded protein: CASSRLVRQGDFGGELFF.

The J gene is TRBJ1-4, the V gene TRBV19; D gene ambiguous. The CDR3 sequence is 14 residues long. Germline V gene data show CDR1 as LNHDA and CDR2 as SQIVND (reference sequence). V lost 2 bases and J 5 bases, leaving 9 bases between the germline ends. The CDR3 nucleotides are TGTGCCAGTAGTATACCGGGATCGAATGAAAAACTGTTTTTT. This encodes CASSIPGSNEKLFF.